This T cell receptor (beta chain) was retrieved from a study of T-cell reconstitution after alpha-beta-depleted transplantation in children. V lost 3 bases and J lost 0, with 12 bases in between. The CDR3 spans 16 residues. CDR1 is MNHEY, CDR2 SMNVEV, per germline (reference sequence). Regarding the study as a whole: The high TCRbeta diversity at day 60 in some patients came from surviving recipient T cells and thymic progenitors. Counts and diversity of T cells one year after transplant came mostly from newly produced T cells.

In regard to this clonotype: No antigen is known for it.

For TCRbeta, the library was prepared with unique molecular identifiers. TCRdb passed the PCR reads through MiXCR, listing each CDR3 protein once. The sample records 700,000 to 850,000 distinct CDR3 sequences, approximately 15% being singletons. The chain is built from TRBV27 and TRBJ2-1; either TRBD1 or TRBD2 may fit D (6 bases each). This TCR came from a male patient younger than 18 who had a stem cell transplant for acute lymphoblastic leukemia, so the T cells may come from the graft donor. This specimen was PBMCs, mostly from graft donor cells, taken 360 days after TCRalphabeta/CD19-depleted stem cell transplant. The CDR3 loop reads CASSLTGAVSYNEQFF. The CDR3 DNA follows: TGTGCCAGCAGTTTGACGGGGGCCGTCTCCTACAATGAGCAGTTCTTC.